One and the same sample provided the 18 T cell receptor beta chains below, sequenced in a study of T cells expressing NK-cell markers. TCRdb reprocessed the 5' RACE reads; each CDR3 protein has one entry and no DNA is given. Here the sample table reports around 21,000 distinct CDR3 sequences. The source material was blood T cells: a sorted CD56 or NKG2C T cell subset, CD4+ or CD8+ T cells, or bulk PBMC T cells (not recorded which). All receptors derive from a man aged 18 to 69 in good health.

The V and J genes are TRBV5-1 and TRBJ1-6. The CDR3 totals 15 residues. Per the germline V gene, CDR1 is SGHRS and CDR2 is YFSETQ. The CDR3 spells CASSAGPNSDSPLHF.

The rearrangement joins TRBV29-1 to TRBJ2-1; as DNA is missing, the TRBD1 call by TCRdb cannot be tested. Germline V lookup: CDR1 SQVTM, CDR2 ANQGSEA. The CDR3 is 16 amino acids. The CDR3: CSALPPGEFTYNEQFF.

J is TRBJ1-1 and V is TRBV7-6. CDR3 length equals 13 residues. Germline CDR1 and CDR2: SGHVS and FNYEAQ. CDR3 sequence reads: CASSLTQATEAFF.

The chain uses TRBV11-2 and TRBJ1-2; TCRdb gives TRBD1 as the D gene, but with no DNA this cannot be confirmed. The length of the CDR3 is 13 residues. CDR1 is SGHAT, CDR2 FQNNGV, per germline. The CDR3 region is CASSSRDGGASTF. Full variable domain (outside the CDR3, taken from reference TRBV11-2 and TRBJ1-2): EAGVAQSPRYKIIEKRQSVAFWCNPISGHATLYWYQQILGQGPKLLIQFQNNGVVDDSQLPKDRFSAERLKGVDSTLKIQPAKLEDSAVYLCASSSRDGGASTFGSGTRLTVV.

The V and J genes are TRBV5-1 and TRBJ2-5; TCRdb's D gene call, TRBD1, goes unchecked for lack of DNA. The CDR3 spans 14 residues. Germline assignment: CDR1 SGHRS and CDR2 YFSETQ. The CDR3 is CASSLGRGPETQYF. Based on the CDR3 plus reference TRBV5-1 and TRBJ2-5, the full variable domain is KAGVTQTPRYLIKTRGQQVTLSCSPISGHRSVSWYQQTPGQGLQFLFEYFSETQRNKGNFPGRFSGRQFSNSRSEMNVSTLELGDSALYLCASSLGRGPETQYFGPGTRLLVL.

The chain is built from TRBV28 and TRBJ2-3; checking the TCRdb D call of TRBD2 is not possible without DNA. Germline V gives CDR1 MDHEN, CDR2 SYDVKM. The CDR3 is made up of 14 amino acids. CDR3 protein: CASSLELGADTQYF.

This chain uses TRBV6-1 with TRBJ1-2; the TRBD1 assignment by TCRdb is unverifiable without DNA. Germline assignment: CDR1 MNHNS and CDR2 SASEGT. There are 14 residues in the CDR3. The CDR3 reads CASRRDRGSYGYTF.

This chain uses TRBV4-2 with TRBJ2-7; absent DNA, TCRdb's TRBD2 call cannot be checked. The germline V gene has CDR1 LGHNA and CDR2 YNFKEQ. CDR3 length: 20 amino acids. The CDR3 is CASSQDLGTSGAPTRISQYF.

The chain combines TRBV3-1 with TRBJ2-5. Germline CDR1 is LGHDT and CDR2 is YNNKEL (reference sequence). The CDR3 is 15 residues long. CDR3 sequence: CASSQDPGHQETQYF.

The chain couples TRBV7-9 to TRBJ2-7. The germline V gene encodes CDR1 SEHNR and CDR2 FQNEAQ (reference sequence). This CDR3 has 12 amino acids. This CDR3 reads CASSLMAYEQYF.

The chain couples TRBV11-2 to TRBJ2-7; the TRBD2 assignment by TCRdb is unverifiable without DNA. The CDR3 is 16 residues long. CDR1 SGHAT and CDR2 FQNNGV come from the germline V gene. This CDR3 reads CASRPSITGGPGEQYF.

The CDR3: CASSPGLAGYEQYF. The genes are TRBV27 and TRBJ2-7; no DNA is available, so the TRBD2 call from TCRdb remains unchecked. The CDR3 spans 14 residues. In germline, CDR1 is MNHEY, CDR2 SMNVEV (reference sequence).

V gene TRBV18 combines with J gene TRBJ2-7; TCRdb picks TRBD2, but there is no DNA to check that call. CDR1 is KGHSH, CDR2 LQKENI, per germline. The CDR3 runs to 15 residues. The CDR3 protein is CASSPPSGITYEQYF.

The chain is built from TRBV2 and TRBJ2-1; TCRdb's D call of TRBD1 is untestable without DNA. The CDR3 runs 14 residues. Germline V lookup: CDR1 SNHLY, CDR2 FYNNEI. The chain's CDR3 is CASSGLGPYNEQFF.

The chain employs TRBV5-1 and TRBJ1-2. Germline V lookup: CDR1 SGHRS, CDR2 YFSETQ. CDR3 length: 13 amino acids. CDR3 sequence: CASSLGANYGYTF.

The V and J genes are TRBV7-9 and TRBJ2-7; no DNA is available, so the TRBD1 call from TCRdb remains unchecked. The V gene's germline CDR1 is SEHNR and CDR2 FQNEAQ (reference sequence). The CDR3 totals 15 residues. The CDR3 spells CASSGQGYSSYEQYF. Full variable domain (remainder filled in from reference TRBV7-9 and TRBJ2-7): DTGVSQNPRHKITKRGQNVTFRCDPISEHNRLYWYRQTLGQGPEFLTYFQNEAQLEKSRLLSDRFSAERPKGSFSTLEIQRTEQGDSAMYLCASSGQGYSSYEQYFGPGTRLTVT.

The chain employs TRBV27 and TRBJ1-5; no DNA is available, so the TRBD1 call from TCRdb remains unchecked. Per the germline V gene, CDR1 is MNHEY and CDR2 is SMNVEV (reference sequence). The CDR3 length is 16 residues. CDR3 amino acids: CASSLRGDYSNQPQHF.

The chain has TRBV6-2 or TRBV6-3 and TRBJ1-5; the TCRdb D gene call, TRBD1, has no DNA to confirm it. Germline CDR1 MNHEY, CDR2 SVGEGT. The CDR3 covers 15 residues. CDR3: CASSPDRYSNQPQHF.